The clone carrying this T cell receptor beta chain was seen more than once but under ten times. This specimen comes from a study of blood T cell repertoires in COVID-19. Trimming left V 6 bases short and J 3 bases short, with 12 bases between. This CDR3 spans 13 amino acids. CDR1 SNHLY and CDR2 FYNNEI come from the germline V gene. Under the authors' procedure: Estimation of nucleated cell counts relied on the amplification of reference gene primers. This table comes from immunoSEQ multiplex PCR, and its TCRdb copy is limited to in-frame clones, with some not included. The V and J calls and clone size were taken over from that table, and D and trimming were inferred from the DNA. This sample has about 94,000 clones; about 86% occur once, and the top ten carry roughly 13%.

This clonotype originated in a woman in her sixties or seventies in a cohort sampled during active or convalescent COVID-19. The rearrangement links TRBV2 to TRBJ2-7, with D possibly matching TRBD2 (6 bases). The sequencing sample was made of peripheral blood. The CDR3 protein is CASSLAPSYEQYF. CDR3 DNA sequence: TGTGCCAGCAGCCTAGCGCCTAGCTACGAGCAGTACTTC.